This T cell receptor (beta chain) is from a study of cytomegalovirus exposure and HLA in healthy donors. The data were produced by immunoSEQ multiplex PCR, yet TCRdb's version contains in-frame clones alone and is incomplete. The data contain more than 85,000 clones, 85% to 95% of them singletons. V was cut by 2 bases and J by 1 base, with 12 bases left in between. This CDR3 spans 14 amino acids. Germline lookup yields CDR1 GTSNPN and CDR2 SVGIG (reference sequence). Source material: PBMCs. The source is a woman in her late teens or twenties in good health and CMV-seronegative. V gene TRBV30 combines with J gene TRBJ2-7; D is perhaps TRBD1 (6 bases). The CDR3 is CAWSPGTLSYEQYF. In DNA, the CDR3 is TGTGCCTGGAGTCCCGGGACACTTTCCTACGAGCAGTACTTC. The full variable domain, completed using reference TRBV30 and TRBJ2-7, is SQTIHQWPATLVQPVGSPLSLECTVEGTSNPNLYWYRQAAGRGLQLLFYSVGIGQISSEVPQNLSASRPQDRQFILSSKKLLLSDSGFYLCAWSPGTLSYEQYFGPGTRLTVT.